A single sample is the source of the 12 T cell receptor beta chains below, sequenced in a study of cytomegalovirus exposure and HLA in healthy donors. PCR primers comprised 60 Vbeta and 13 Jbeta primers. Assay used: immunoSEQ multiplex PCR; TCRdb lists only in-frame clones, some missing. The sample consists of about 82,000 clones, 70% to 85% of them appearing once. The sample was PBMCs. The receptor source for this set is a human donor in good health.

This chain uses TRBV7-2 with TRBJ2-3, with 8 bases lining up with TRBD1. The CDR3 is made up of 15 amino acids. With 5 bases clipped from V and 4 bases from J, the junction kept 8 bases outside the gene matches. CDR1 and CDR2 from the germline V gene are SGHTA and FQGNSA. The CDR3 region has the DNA TGTGCCAGCAGCACCTACGGACAGGGACCAGATACGCAGTATTTT. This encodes CASSTYGQGPDTQYF.

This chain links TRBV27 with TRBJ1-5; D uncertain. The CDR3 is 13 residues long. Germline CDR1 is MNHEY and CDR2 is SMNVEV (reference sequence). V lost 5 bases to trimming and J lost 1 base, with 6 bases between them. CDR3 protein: CASSPLSNQPQHF. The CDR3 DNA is TGTGCCAGCAGTCCCCTGAGCAATCAGCCCCAGCATTTT.

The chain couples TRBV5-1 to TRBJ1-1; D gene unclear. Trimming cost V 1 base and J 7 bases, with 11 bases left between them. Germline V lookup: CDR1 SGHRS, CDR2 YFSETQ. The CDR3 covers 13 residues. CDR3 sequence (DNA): TGCGCCAGCAGCTTGCTCGGTGGCGGTGAAGCTTTCTTT. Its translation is CASSLLGGGEAFF. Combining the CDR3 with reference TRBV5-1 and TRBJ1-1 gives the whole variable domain KAGVTQTPRYLIKTRGQQVTLSCSPISGHRSVSWYQQTPGQGLQFLFEYFSETQRNKGNFPGRFSGRQFSNSRSEMNVSTLELGDSALYLCASSLLGGGEAFFGQGTRLTVV.

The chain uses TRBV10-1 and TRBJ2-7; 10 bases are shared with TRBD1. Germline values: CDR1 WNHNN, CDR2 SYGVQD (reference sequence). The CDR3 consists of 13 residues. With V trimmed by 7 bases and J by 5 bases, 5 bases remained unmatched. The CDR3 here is CASIRQGADEQYF. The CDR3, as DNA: TGCGCCAGCATCAGACAGGGGGCGGACGAGCAGTACTTC.

This CDR3 is CASSLDRTASNQPQHF. In nucleotides, the CDR3 is TGTGCCAGCAGCTTAGATAGGACAGCTAGCAATCAGCCCCAGCATTTT. The chain is built from TRBV11-2 and TRBJ1-5, with D tentatively TRBD1 (6 bases). Trimming cost V 0 bases and J 0 bases, with 9 bases left between them. The CDR3 covers 16 residues. From germline, CDR1 is SGHAT and CDR2 FQNNGV.

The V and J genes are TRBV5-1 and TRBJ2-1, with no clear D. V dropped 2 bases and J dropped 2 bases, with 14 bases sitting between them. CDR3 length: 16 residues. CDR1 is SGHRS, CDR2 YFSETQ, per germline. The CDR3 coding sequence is TGCGCCAGCAGCTTCGTTAGCAGCGCTACCTACAATGAGCAGTTCTTC. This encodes CASSFVSSATYNEQFF. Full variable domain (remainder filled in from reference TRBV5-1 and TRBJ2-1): KAGVTQTPRYLIKTRGQQVTLSCSPISGHRSVSWYQQTPGQGLQFLFEYFSETQRNKGNFPGRFSGRQFSNSRSEMNVSTLELGDSALYLCASSFVSSATYNEQFFGPGTRLTVL.

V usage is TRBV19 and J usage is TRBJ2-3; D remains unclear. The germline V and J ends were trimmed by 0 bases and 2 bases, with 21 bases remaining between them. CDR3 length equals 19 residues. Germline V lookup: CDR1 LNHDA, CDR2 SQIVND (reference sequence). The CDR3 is CASSIDSTFDTSFTDTQYF. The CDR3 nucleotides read TGTGCCAGTAGTATAGATTCCACCTTCGACACCTCTTTCACAGATACGCAGTATTTT.

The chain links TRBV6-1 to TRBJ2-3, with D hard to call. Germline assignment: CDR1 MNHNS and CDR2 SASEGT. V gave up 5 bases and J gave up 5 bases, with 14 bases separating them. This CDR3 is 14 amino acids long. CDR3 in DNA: TGTGCCAGCAGTTGGGCATCAATAAGAGATACGCAGTATTTT. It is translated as CASSWASIRDTQYF.

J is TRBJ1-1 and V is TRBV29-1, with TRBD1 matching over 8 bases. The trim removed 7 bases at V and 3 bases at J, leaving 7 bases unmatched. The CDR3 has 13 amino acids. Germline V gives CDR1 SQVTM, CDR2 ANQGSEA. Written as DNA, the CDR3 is TGCAGCGCCCGACAGGGGCTGGACACTGAAGCTTTCTTT. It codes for CSARQGLDTEAFF. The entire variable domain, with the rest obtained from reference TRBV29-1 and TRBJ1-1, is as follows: SAVISQKPSRDICQRGTSLTIQCQVDSQVTMMFWYRQQPGQSLTLIATANQGSEATYESGFVIDKFPISRPNLTFSTLTVSNMSPEDSSIYLCSARQGLDTEAFFGQGTRLTVV.

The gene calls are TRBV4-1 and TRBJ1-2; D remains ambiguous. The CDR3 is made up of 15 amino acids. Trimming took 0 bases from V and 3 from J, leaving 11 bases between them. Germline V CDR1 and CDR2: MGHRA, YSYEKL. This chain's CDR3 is CASSQDLADYYGYTF. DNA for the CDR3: TGCGCCAGCAGCCAAGATCTAGCAGATTACTATGGCTACACCTTC.

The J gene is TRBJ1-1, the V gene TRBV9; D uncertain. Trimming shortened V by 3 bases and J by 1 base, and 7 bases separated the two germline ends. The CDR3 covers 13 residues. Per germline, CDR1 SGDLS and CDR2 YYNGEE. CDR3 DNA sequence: TGTGCCAGCAGCGACCAGGAGAACACTGAAGCTTTCTTT. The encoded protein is CASSDQENTEAFF.

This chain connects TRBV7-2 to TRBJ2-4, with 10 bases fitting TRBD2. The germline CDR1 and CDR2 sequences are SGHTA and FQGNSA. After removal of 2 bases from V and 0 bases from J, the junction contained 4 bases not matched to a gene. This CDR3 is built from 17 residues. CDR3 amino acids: CASSLTSGVGAKNIQYF. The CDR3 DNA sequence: TGTGCCAGCAGCTTAACTAGCGGGGTAGGAGCCAAAAACATTCAGTACTTC. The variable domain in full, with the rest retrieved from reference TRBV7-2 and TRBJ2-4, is GAGVSQSPSNKVTEKGKDVELRCDPISGHTALYWYRQSLGQGLEFLIYFQGNSAPDKSGLPSDRFSAERTGGSVSTLTIQRTQQEDSAVYLCASSLTSGVGAKNIQYFGAGTRLSVL.